This TCR beta chain came from a study of blood T cell repertoires in COVID-19. CDR1 and CDR2 from the germline V gene are LGHNA and YNFKEQ. The ends lost 4 bases at V and 6 bases at J; junction bases unmatched: 11. The CDR3 loop spans 16 amino acids. Measured with immunoSEQ multiplex PCR; TCRdb has only the in-frame clones, and not every one. The table shows more than 200,000 clones, with under 90% occurring only once. The receptor comes from a woman at least 80 years old with COVID-19, enrolled during active disease. Sequencing was done on a sample of peripheral blood. J is TRBJ2-2 and V is TRBV4-2; 7 bases are shared with TRBD1. CDR3 residues: CASSLGDSRKAGELFF. The CDR3 DNA sequence: TGTGCCAGCAGCCTGGGGGACAGTCGAAAGGCCGGGGAGCTGTTTTTT.